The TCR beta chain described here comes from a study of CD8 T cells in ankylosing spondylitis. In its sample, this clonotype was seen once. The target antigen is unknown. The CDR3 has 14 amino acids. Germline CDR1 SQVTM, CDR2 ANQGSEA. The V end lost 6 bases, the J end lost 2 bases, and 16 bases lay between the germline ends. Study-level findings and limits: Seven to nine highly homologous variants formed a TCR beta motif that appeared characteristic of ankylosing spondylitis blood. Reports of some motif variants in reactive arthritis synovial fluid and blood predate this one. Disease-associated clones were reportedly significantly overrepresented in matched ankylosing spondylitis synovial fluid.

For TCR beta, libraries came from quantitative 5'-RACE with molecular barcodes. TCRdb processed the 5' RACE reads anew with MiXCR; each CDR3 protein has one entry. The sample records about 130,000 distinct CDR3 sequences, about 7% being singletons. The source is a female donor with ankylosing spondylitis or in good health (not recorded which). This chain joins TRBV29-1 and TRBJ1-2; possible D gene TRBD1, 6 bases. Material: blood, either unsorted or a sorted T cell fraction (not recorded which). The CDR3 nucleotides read TGCAGCGTAGATACCAGGGGTGGGAACTATGGCTACACCTTC. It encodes CSVDTRGGNYGYTF.